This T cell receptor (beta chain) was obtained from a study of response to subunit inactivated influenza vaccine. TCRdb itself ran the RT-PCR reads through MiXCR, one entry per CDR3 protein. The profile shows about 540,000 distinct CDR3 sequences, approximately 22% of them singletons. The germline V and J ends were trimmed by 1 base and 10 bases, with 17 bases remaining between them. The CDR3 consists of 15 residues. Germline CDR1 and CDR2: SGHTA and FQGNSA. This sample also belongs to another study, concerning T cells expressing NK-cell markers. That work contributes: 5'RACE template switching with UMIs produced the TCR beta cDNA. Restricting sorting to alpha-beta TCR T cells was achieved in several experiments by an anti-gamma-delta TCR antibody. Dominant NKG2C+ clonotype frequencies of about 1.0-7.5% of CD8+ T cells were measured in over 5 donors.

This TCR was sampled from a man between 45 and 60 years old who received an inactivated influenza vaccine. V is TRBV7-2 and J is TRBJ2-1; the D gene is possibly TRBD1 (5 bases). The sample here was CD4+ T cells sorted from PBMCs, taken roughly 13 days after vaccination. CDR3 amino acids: CASSLGGSLPWEQFF. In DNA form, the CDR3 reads TGTGCCAGCAGCTTAGGGGGCAGTCTCCCTTGGGAGCAGTTCTTC.